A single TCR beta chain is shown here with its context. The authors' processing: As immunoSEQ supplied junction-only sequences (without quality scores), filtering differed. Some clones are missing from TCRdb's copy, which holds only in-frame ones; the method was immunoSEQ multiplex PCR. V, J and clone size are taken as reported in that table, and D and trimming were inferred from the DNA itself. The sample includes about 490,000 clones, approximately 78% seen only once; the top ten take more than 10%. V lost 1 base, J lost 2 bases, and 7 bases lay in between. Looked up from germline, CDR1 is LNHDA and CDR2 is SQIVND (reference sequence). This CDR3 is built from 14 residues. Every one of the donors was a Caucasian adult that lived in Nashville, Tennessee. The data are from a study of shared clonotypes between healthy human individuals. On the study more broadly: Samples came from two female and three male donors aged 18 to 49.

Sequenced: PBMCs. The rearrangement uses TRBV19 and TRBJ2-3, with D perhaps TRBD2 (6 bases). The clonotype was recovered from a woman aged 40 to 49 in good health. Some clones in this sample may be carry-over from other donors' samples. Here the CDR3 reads CASSIASDTDTQYF. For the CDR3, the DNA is TGTGCCAGTAGTATAGCTAGCGACACAGATACGCAGTATTTT.